One T cell receptor (beta chain) is described in this entry. This sample is drawn from a study of T cells in Graves' hyperthyroidism and ophthalmopathy. Study information: Staff took peripheral blood when the initial diagnosis was made, before any treatment began.

RNA transcripts were the template for amplifying TCR beta CDR3 regions. The TCR CDR3 first-round RT-PCR relied on the HTBI primer set. TCRdb recomputed calls from the multiplex PCR reads with MiXCR, one row per CDR3 protein. The sample records about 590,000 distinct CDR3 sequences, 12% to 15% being singletons. CDR3 length equals 17 residues. The germline V and J ends were trimmed by 0 bases and 0 bases, with 12 bases remaining between them. Per the germline V gene, CDR1 is SGHTA and CDR2 is FQGTGA. Researchers barred patients who had uncontrolled infection, other autoimmune disease, pregnancy or lactation. Extraction of PBMCs used approximately 10 ml of fresh peripheral blood.

The rearrangement uses TRBV7-3 and TRBJ2-1, with no clear D. The TCR was taken from a woman younger than 30 with Graves' ophthalmopathy. The sequenced material came from blood. The CDR3 DNA reads as TGTGCCAGCAGCTTAACATTCCCGGGCGGCTCCTACAATGAGCAGTTCTTC. It codes for CASSLTFPGGSYNEQFF.